What follows is one TCR beta chain and its context. This sample is drawn from a study of blood T cells in healthy people across ages. Study-level information: The template switching approach captured approximately one barcoded beta molecule for every two T cells.

V dropped 0 bases and J dropped 3 bases, with 10 bases sitting between them. The germline gives CDR1 SGDLS, CDR2 YYNGEE. The CDR3 is 15 residues long. Alongside a J-beta primer mix, a sample-barcoded 5' primer served in a second PCR lasting roughly 6 to 11 cycles. TCRdb re-analysed the 5' RACE reads in MiXCR, keeping a single row per CDR3 protein. The sample consists of 550,000 to 700,000 distinct CDR3 sequences, 27% of them appearing once. The sequence was obtained from a woman in her 70s in good health. The chain joins TRBV9 to TRBJ1-3; possibly TRBD1 for D (6 bases). Sequences were obtained from blood. DNA for the CDR3: TGTGCCAGCAGCGTAGGGGGGCAAAATGGAAACACCATATATTTT. It is translated as CASSVGGQNGNTIYF. The whole variable domain, remainder taken from reference TRBV9 and TRBJ1-3, is DSGVTQTPKHLITATGQRVTLRCSPRSGDLSVYWYQQSLDQGLQFLIQYYNGEERAKGNILERFSAQQFPDLHSELNLSSLELGDSALYFCASSVGGQNGNTIYFGEGSWLTVV.